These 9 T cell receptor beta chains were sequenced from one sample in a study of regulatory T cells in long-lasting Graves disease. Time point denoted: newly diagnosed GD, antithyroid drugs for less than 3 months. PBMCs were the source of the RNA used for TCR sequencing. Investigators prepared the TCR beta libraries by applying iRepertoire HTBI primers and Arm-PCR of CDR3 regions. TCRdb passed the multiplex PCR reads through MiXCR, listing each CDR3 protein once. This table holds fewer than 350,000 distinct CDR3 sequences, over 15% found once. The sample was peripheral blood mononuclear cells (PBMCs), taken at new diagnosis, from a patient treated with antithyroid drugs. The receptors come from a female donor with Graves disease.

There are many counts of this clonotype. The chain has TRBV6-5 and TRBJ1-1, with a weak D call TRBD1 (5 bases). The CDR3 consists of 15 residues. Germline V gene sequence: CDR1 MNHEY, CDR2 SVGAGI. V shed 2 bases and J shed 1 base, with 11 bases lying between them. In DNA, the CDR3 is TGTGCCAGCAGTTACGACAGTCCGAAGAACACTGAAGCTTTCTTT. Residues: CASSYDSPKNTEAFF.

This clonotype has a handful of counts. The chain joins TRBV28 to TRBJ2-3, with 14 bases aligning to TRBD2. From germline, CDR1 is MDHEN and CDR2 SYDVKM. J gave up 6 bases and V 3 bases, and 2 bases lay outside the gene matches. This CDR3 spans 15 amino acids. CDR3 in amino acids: CASSFGTSGSDTQYF. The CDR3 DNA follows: TGTGCCAGCAGTTTTGGGACTAGCGGGAGCGATACGCAGTATTTT.

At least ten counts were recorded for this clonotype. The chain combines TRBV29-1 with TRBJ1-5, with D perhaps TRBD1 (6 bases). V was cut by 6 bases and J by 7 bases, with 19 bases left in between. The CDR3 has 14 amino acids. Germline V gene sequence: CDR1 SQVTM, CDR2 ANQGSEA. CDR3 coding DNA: TGCAGCGTGGGACTAGCGGGGGCGGTCCAGCCCCAGCATTTT. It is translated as CSVGLAGAVQPQHF.

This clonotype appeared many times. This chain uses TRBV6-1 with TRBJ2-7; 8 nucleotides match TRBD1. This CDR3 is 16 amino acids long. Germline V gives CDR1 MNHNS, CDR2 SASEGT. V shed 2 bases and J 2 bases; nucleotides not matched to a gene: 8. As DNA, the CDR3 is TGTGCCAGCAGTGAATGGTCCTCGACAGGGGCCTACGAGCAGTACTTC. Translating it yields CASSEWSSTGAYEQYF.

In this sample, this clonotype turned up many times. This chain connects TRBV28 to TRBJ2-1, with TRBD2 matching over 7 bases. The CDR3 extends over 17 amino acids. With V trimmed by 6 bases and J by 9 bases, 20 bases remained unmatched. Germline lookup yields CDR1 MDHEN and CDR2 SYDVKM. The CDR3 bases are TGTGCCAGCAGCTGGGTGGTTAGGCGGGAGCCCCGGGGTGAGCAGTTCTTC. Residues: CASSWVVRREPRGEQFF.

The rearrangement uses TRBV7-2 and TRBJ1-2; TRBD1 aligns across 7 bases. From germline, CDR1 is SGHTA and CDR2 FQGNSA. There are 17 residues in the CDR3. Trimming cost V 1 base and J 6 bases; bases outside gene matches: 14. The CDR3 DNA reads TGTGCCAGCAGCTTAGGACTCGGTGGTTGGCAGGGGGATGGCTACACCTTC. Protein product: CASSLGLGGWQGDGYTF.

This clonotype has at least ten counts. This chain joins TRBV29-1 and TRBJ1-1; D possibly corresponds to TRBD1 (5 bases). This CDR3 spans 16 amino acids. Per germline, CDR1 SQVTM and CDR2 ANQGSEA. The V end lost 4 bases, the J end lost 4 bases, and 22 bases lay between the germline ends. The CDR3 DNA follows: TGCAGCGTTGCGGGGGTGGGCAGTCCATATGGCACTGAAGCTTTCTTT. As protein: CSVAGVGSPYGTEAFF.

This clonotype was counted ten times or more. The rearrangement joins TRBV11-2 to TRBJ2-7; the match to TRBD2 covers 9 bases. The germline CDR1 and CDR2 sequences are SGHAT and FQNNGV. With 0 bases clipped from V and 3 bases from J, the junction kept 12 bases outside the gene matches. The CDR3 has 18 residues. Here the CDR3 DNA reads TGTGCCAGCAGCTTAGATCGGAAGAGCGGGAGGTTCAACTACGAGCAGTACTTC. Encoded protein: CASSLDRKSGRFNYEQYF.

Written as DNA, the CDR3 is TGTGCCAGCTCACCTCAAAGGTCACCGATGAACACTGAAGCTTTCTTT. Amino acid sequence: CASSPQRSPMNTEAFF. This chain connects TRBV18 to TRBJ1-1; D gene unclear. Germline CDR1 reads KGHSH; CDR2 reads LQKENI. The length of the CDR3 is 16 residues. Between the trimmed V and J ends, which lost 3 bases and 0 bases, there was a span of 14 bases.